A single sample is the source of the 13 T cell receptor beta chains below, sequenced in a study of cytomegalovirus exposure and HLA in healthy donors. PCR was performed using 60 Vbeta and 13 Jbeta primers. Clones were read by immunoSEQ multiplex PCR, and TCRdb kept only the in-frame ones, dropping some. The table has about 77,000 clones, 78% seen once; the top ten hold under 4%. Source material: PBMCs. All receptors derive from a man in his forties or fifties in good health and CMV-seronegative.

The chain is built from TRBV19 and TRBJ1-3; 8 nucleotides agree with TRBD1. The CDR3 runs 17 residues. Trimming at V came to 4 bases and at J to 0 bases, leaving 8 bases not matched to a gene. Germline lookup yields CDR1 LNHDA and CDR2 SQIVND (reference sequence). The CDR3 loop reads CASSTRTGPDSGNTIYF. The DNA of the CDR3 is TGTGCCAGTAGTACTCGGACAGGGCCAGACTCTGGAAACACCATATATTTT.

A note on this clone: At one end, the junction sequence differs from germline, possibly due to a read error. This chain links TRBV28 with TRBJ1-6; possible D gene TRBD1, 5 bases. The germline gives CDR1 MDHEN, CDR2 SYDVKM. The CDR3 covers 16 residues. The CDR3 region is CARSSPGGGSGSPLHF. Here the CDR3 DNA reads TGTGCCCGCAGTTCCCCTGGGGGAGGGAGTGGATCACCCCTCCACTTT.

The genes are TRBV6-5 and TRBJ1-2; D is unclear. The CDR3 spans 14 residues. The ends were cut back, 3 bases at V and 1 base at J, with 9 bases in the middle. CDR1 and CDR2 from the germline V gene are MNHEY and SVGAGI. The CDR3 DNA is TGTGCCAGCAGTTATATAGCCGATAACTATGGCTACACCTTC. It translates to CASSYIADNYGYTF.

The gene calls are TRBV18 and TRBJ1-1; no firm D call. The CDR3 spans 14 residues. Trimming left V 6 bases short and J 1 base short, with 12 bases between. Germline values: CDR1 KGHSH, CDR2 LQKENI. The CDR3: CASSPYRENTEAFF. The CDR3, as DNA: TGTGCCAGCTCTCCATATCGGGAGAACACTGAAGCTTTCTTT.

This clone appeared once. Distinct nucleotide sequences in the sample also encode this CDR3. This rearrangement joins TRBV7-9 to TRBJ2-7; possibly TRBD2 for D (5 bases). The CDR3 has 14 amino acids. Trimming removed 2 bases at V and 0 bases at J, with 8 bases between. The germline V gene has CDR1 SEHNR and CDR2 FQNEAQ (reference sequence). CDR3 DNA: TGTGCCAGCAGCTTAAGCGGAAGCTCCTACGAGCAGTACTTC. Amino acids: CASSLSGSSYEQYF.

V usage is TRBV15 and J usage is TRBJ2-7, with D maybe TRBD1 (6 bases). Between the trimmed V and J ends, which lost 0 bases and 6 bases, there was a span of 15 bases. Per the germline V gene, CDR1 is LNHNV and CDR2 is YYDKDF (reference sequence). The CDR3 runs 15 residues. The CDR3 loop reads CATSREQGSTGEQYF. CDR3 bases: TGTGCCACCAGCAGAGAACAGGGTTCGACAGGCGAGCAGTACTTC.

This rearrangement joins TRBV6-6 to TRBJ1-4; no clear D gene. V lost 6 bases to trimming and J lost 0 bases, with 11 bases between them. Germline CDR1 is MNHNY and CDR2 is SVGAGI (reference sequence). This CDR3 region has 15 residues. Written as DNA, the CDR3 is TGTGCCAGCAGCCCCTCGCGAGCAACTAATGAAAAACTGTTTTTT. Translation: CASSPSRATNEKLFF.

V gene TRBV23-1 combines with J gene TRBJ2-7, with D perhaps matching TRBD1 (5 bases). TRBV23-1 is an ORF for which the function is uncertain. The germline V and J ends were trimmed by 3 bases and 1 base, with 19 bases remaining between them. The CDR3 spans 17 residues. The CDR3 DNA reads TGCGCCAGCAGTCACGCAGGGCGGCTTTCCCTTTCCTACGAGCAGTACTTC. It yields the protein CASSHAGRLSLSYEQYF.

As regards this clone: The junction departs from the called germline gene at one end, perhaps through a read error. The gene calls are TRBV7-9 and TRBJ2-5; D remains ambiguous. This CDR3 contains 13 residues. Germline CDR1 SEHNR, CDR2 FQNEAQ (reference sequence). The CDR3 loop reads CSSSLIGSETQYF. CDR3 bases: TGTTCCAGCAGCTTAATTGGTAGCGAGACCCAGTACTTC.

This chain joins TRBV4-1 and TRBJ2-7; tentative D call: TRBD2 (5 bases). This CDR3 is built from 16 residues. Germline CDR1 is MGHRA and CDR2 is YSYEKL. Trimming pared 0 bases from V and 6 bases from J, leaving 18 bases between. In nucleotides, the CDR3 is TGCGCCAGCAGCCAAGAAGGAACTCGTAGACGGGGCGAGCAGTACTTC. Amino acids: CASSQEGTRRRGEQYF.

The chain uses TRBV27 and TRBJ2-3; TRBD1 agrees at 7 bases. The ends lost 2 bases at V and 1 base at J; junction bases unmatched: 0. The CDR3 is made up of 14 amino acids. The germline V gene encodes CDR1 MNHEY and CDR2 SMNVEV (reference sequence). For the CDR3, the DNA is TGTGCCAGCAGTTTAACAGGGGGCACAGATACGCAGTATTTT. Translated, it gives CASSLTGGTDTQYF.

This clone occurred a few times. The rearrangement joins TRBV6-5 to TRBJ2-7; 8 nucleotides line up with TRBD1. This CDR3 is built from 13 residues. After removal of 6 bases from V and 4 bases from J, the junction contained 5 bases not matched to a gene. Germline CDR1 and CDR2: MNHEY and SVGAGI. The CDR3 region has the DNA TGTGCCAGCAGAAGGGACAGGCTTTACGAGCAGTACTTC. Translating gives CASRRDRLYEQYF.

This chain joins TRBV5-6 and TRBJ2-3, with TRBD1 matching over 10 bases. Germline CDR1 is SGHDT and CDR2 is YYEEEE. The CDR3 is 15 residues long. V was clipped by 4 bases and J by 3 bases; unmatched bases: 5. The CDR3 DNA reads as TGTGCCAGCAGCCCGACGGGACAGGGGACAGATACGCAGTATTTT. It specifies CASSPTGQGTDTQYF.